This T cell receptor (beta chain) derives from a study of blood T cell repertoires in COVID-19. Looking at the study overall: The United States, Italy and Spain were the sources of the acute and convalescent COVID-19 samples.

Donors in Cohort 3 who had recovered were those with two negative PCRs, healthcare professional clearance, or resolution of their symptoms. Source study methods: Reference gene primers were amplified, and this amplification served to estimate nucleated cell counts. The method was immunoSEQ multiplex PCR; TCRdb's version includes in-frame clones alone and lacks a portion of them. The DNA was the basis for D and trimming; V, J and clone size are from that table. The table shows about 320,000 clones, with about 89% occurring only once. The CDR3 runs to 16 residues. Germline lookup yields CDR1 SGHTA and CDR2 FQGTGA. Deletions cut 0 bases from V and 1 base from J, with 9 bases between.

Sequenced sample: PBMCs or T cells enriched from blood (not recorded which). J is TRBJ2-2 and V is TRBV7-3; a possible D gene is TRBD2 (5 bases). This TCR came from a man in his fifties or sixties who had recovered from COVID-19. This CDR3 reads CASSLTSARNTGELFF. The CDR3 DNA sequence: TGTGCCAGCAGCTTAACTAGCGCGAGGAACACCGGGGAGCTGTTTTTT.